These 23 T cell receptor beta chains share one sample of origin, sequenced in a study of T cell clonality in common variable immunodeficiency. Sequenced by immunoSEQ multiplex PCR; TCRdb stores in-frame clones only, minus some. This repertoire holds some 50,000 clones, and none appear only once. Sequencing was performed on peripheral blood mononuclear cells. Source of these receptors: a person aged 18 to 75 in good health.

The sample holds many counts of this clone. The CDR3 goes on 3 residues after the read ends, and that part is filled in from the germline J gene. The chain uses TRBV10-3 and TRBJ1-2; the D is unclear. The CDR3 spans 11 residues. Germline CDR1 ENHRY, CDR2 SYGVKD. Partial CDR3 DNA: TGTGCCATCAGTGAGGTAGGGGGC. This codes for CAISEVGG. The whole CDR3 is CAISEVGGYTF.

About this clone itself: The CDR3 goes on 3 residues after the read ends, and that part is filled in from the germline J gene. The chain recombines TRBV2 with TRBJ1-2, with TRBD1 identical over 7 bases. V shed 4 bases, J shed 7 bases, and the junction held 9 bases outside the gene matches. This CDR3 spans 14 amino acids. Germline V gene data show CDR1 as SNHLY and CDR2 as FYNNEI. The sequenced part of the CDR3 DNA is TGTGCCAGCAGTGTTACAGGGGACATGGTTGGC. This gives the protein CASSVTGDMVG. In full, the CDR3 is CASSVTGDMVGYTF.

This clone was recorded many times. A read error may produce the germline difference seen at one junction end. The CDR3 extends 3 residues past the end of the read, so its final part is completed from the germline J gene. The chain combines TRBV4-2 with TRBJ1-2, with 9 bases matching TRBD1. CDR3 length: 17 residues. Germline V CDR1 and CDR2: LGHNA, YNFKEQ. The CDR3 sequence is CASSQDLGTGINYGYTF. The sequenced part of the CDR3 DNA is TGCGCCAGCAGCCAAGATCTCGGGACAGGGATAAACTATGGC.

This clone was seen at least ten times. The DNA ends 3 residues before the CDR3 does, and the rest of the CDR3 is filled in from the germline J gene. The rearrangement joins TRBV30 to TRBJ2-3; possibly TRBD1 for D (6 bases). V lost 5 bases and J lost 3, with 15 bases in between. This CDR3 has 14 residues. Germline V gene data show CDR1 as GTSNPN and CDR2 as SVGIG (reference sequence). CDR3 bases read: TGTGCCTGGTCTGCAGGACAGAGAACAGATACG. Amino acid sequence: CAWSAGQRTDT. Given in full, the CDR3 is CAWSAGQRTDTQYF.

This clone showed up just a few times. The CDR3 end lies 3 residues beyond the end of the read and is filled in from the germline J gene. The rearrangement links TRBV13 to TRBJ2-1; D gene uncertain. The CDR3 contains 12 residues. With 2 bases removed from V and 7 bases from J, the gap between germline ends came to 6 bases. Germline V gene data show CDR1 as PRHDT and CDR2 as FYEKMQ (reference sequence). The DNA read from the CDR3 is TGTGCCAGCAGCTTACCCGTTAATGAG. Protein product: CASSLPVNE. From start to end, the CDR3 is CASSLPVNEQFF.

This clone was recorded at least ten times. The sequence runs out 3 residues before the end of the CDR3; the remainder is reconstructed from the germline J gene. V and J are TRBV19 and TRBJ1-6; 7 positions match TRBD1. Germline CDR1 is LNHDA and CDR2 is SQIVND (reference sequence). The CDR3 has 14 amino acids. J gave up 6 bases and V 5 bases, and 4 bases lay outside the gene matches. CDR3 in amino acids: CASSPRDSNSPLHF. Incomplete CDR3 DNA: TGTGCCAGTAGTCCGCGGGACAGTAATTCACCC. The full variable domain, with the rest looked up from reference TRBV19 and TRBJ1-6, is DGGITQSPKYLFRKEGQNVTLSCEQNLNHDAMYWYRQDPGQGLRLIYYSQIVNDFQKGDIAEGYSVSREKKESFPLTVTSAQKNPTAFYLCASSPRDSNSPLHFGNGTRLTVT.

This clone came up many times. Read data end 3 residues before the CDR3 end; the end is taken from the germline J gene. V usage is TRBV20-1 and J usage is TRBJ1-1; D gene unclear. The CDR3 sequence is 13 residues long. V was trimmed by 7 bases and J by 0 bases, leaving 12 bases between them. Per the germline V gene, CDR1 is DFQATT and CDR2 is SNEGSKA (reference sequence). The sequenced part of the CDR3 DNA is TGCAGTGTCAATCCGGGGATGAACACTGAA. This encodes CSVNPGMNTE. The full CDR3 reads CSVNPGMNTEAFF.

This clone came up many times. From the germline J gene comes the end of the CDR3, since the read stops 3 residues before it. The chain carries TRBV15 and TRBJ2-3, with D uncertain. This CDR3 comprises 13 residues. The V and J ends lost 0 bases and 8 bases respectively, with 9 bases between them. The germline V gene has CDR1 LNHNV and CDR2 YYDKDF (reference sequence). The chain's CDR3 is CATSRESIGTQYF. The DNA read from the CDR3 is TGTGCCACCAGCAGAGAGTCTATTGGTACG.

At least ten counts were recorded for this clone. The read terminates 3 residues before the CDR3 end, so the remaining end is supplied by the germline J gene. The V call is TRBV10-3, the J call TRBJ1-2, with TRBD1 matching over 8 bases. Germline CDR1 ENHRY, CDR2 SYGVKD. CDR3 length: 12 amino acids. The CDR3 DNA, read in part, is TGTGCCATCAGTCCGACAGGGGCCGGC. Amino acids: CAISPTGAG. The complete CDR3 sequence is CAISPTGAGYTF.

Concerning this clone itself: Read data end 3 residues before the CDR3 end; the end is taken from the germline J gene. V gene TRBV19 combines with J gene TRBJ2-3; 9 bases are shared with TRBD1. The length of the CDR3 is 13 residues. Germline CDR1 LNHDA, CDR2 SQIVND (reference sequence). The CDR3 DNA, read in part, is TGTGCCAGTAGGTACAGGGGGCAGGAGACG. Its translation: CASRYRGQET. The whole CDR3 sequence is CASRYRGQETQYF.

This clone was counted between two and nine times. The read gets to within 3 residues of the CDR3 end, and the germline J gene fills in the rest. This chain uses TRBV7-9 with TRBJ2-3, with unresolved D. The CDR3 runs to 13 residues. Germline-derived CDR1 and CDR2 are SEHNR and FQNEAQ (reference sequence). Trimming removed 0 bases at V and 4 bases at J, with 5 bases between. Incomplete CDR3 DNA: TGTGCCAGCAGCTTAGCAGAGGCAGATACG. It is translated as CASSLAEADT. The whole CDR3 is CASSLAEADTQYF. The full variable domain, rest sourced from reference TRBV7-9 and TRBJ2-3, is DTGVSQNPRHKITKRGQNVTFRCDPISEHNRLYWYRQTLGQGPEFLTYFQNEAQLEKSRLLSDRFSAERPKGSFSTLEIQRTEQGDSAMYLCASSLAEADTQYFGPGTRLTVL.

This clone was seen ten or more times. The read halts 3 residues ahead of the CDR3 end, with the missing end drawn from the germline J gene. This chain links TRBV20-1 with TRBJ2-2, with D possibly TRBD1 on 6 matching bases. Germline CDR1 and CDR2: DFQATT and SNEGSKA (reference sequence). Between the trimmed V and J ends, which lost 5 bases and 3 bases, there was a span of 10 bases. The CDR3 totals 13 residues. This chain's CDR3 is CSAEWTDTGELFF. The sequenced CDR3 bases are TGCAGTGCTGAGTGGACAGACACCGGGGAG.

This clone was observed at least ten times. With the read ending 3 residues before the CDR3 end, the germline J gene is used to fill in that end. The rearrangement uses TRBV19 and TRBJ2-3; TRBD1 aligns across 10 bases. The trim removed 7 bases at V and 5 bases at J, leaving 12 bases unmatched. This CDR3 contains 16 residues. The V gene's germline CDR1 is LNHDA and CDR2 SQIVND (reference sequence). The CDR3 bases that were read are TGTGCCAGTAACTCCTGGGGGACAGGGGACGAAGATACG. Encoded protein: CASNSWGTGDEDT. The whole CDR3 protein reads CASNSWGTGDEDTQYF.

This clone was recorded a few times. With the read ending 3 residues before the CDR3 end, the germline J gene is used to fill in that end. V usage is TRBV10-2 and J usage is TRBJ2-5, with TRBD2 matching over 7 bases. CDR1 WSHSY and CDR2 SAAADI come from the germline V gene. The CDR3 is made up of 14 amino acids. Trimming took 5 bases from V and 4 from J; bases not matched to a gene: 7. CDR3 DNA (partial): TGCGCCAGCAGTAGGAGTGGGGGGGGAGAGACC. It encodes CASSRSGGGET. The whole CDR3 is CASSRSGGGETQYF.

In this sample, this clone turned up many times. Read coverage stops 3 residues before the CDR3 terminus; the germline J gene supplies the remainder. V and J are TRBV19 and TRBJ1-5; tentatively, D is TRBD1 (5 bases). CDR3 length: 15 residues. Trimming took 2 bases from V and 6 from J, leaving 14 bases between them. Germline-derived CDR1 and CDR2 are LNHDA and SQIVND (reference sequence). The covered CDR3 bases are TGTGCCAGTAGTATACAGGGTACGGGAAGTCAGCCC. Protein product: CASSIQGTGSQP. The CDR3 in full is CASSIQGTGSQPQHF.

In its sample, this clone was seen many times. Read data end 3 residues before the CDR3 end; the end is taken from the germline J gene. The J gene is TRBJ1-5, the V gene TRBV19; 9 nucleotides agree with TRBD1. Per germline, CDR1 LNHDA and CDR2 SQIVND (reference sequence). The CDR3 is 17 amino acids. Unmatched junction bases numbered 11, after V lost 4 bases and J lost 4 bases. CDR3 protein: CASSTDRGRKLNQPQHF. The part of the CDR3 DNA that was read is TGTGCCAGTAGTACGGACAGGGGCCGCAAACTGAATCAGCCC.

This clone was seen many times. CDR3 residues: CASFSGGADNEQFF. Partial CDR3 DNA: TGTGCCAGTTTCAGCGGGGGGGCAGACAATGAG. The chain has TRBV6-2 or TRBV6-3 and TRBJ2-1, with 10 bases lining up with TRBD2. The read halts 3 residues ahead of the CDR3 end, with the missing end drawn from the germline J gene. There are 14 residues in the CDR3. V dropped 9 bases and J dropped 5; count of bases not matched to a gene: 7. Per germline, CDR1 MNHEY and CDR2 SVGEGT.

This clone showed up many times. The CDR3 end falls 3 residues outside the read, so it is completed with the germline J gene. The chain has TRBV6-9 and TRBJ1-1; the D gene is possibly TRBD1 (5 bases). The CDR3 is made up of 14 amino acids. V was trimmed by 10 bases and J by 2 bases, leaving 17 bases between them. Germline loops: CDR1 MNHGY, CDR2 SVAAGI. The sequenced CDR3 bases are TGTGCCACCCAACCGGGACTTCTTAACACTGAA. Its translation is CATQPGLLNTE. The entire CDR3 protein is CATQPGLLNTEAFF.

This clone was counted at least ten times. The read ends 3 residues early relative to the CDR3; the germline J gene fills the gap. V is TRBV5-6 and J is TRBJ1-2; possible D gene TRBD1, 5 bases. The germline V and J ends were trimmed by 4 bases and 4 bases, with 11 bases remaining between them. The germline CDR1 and CDR2 sequences are SGHDT and YYEEEE. CDR3 length equals 13 residues. The CDR3 bases that were read are TGTGCCAGCAGCGGGGGGGACGGCTATGGC. This codes for CASSGGDGYG. The complete CDR3 sequence is CASSGGDGYGYTF.

The sample holds many counts of this clone. The CDR3 protein is CASSLDRVRTDTQYF. CDR3 DNA (partial): TGTGCCAGCAGCTTAGATCGGGTAAGGACAGATACG. The chain recombines TRBV11-3 with TRBJ2-3; D remains ambiguous. With the read ending 3 residues before the CDR3 end, the germline J gene is used to fill in that end. CDR3 size: 15 residues. CDR1 is SGHNT and CDR2 is YENEEA in the germline V gene. Trimming cost V 0 bases and J 3 bases, with 10 bases left between them.

This clone was seen at least ten times. The read terminates 3 residues before the CDR3 end, so the remaining end is supplied by the germline J gene. V is TRBV19 and J is TRBJ2-5; no reliable D call. Germline V gene lookup returns CDR1 LNHDA and CDR2 SQIVND (reference sequence). V gave up 3 bases and J gave up 3 bases, with 8 bases separating them. The CDR3 is made up of 13 amino acids. The chain's CDR3 is CASSMSRKETQYF. Incomplete CDR3 DNA: TGTGCCAGTAGTATGAGCCGAAAAGAGACC.

This clone was detected many times. The read comes to an end 3 residues before the CDR3 does, leaving the germline J gene to fill in the end. This rearrangement joins TRBV7-2 to TRBJ2-7; the D gene is possibly TRBD1 (5 bases). Germline V gene data show CDR1 as SGHTA and CDR2 as FQGNSA. The CDR3 covers 14 residues. Trimming took 8 bases from V and 2 from J, leaving 16 bases between them. The sequenced part of the CDR3 DNA is TGTGCCAGCTCACGACAGTTTGGAGCCTACGAG. Translation gives CASSRQFGAYE. The complete CDR3 sequence is CASSRQFGAYEQYF.

This clone has ten or more counts. The read gets to within 3 residues of the CDR3 end, and the germline J gene fills in the rest. The chain has TRBV28 and TRBJ1-4; maybe TRBD1 (6 bases). V lost 7 bases to trimming and J lost 10 bases, with 19 bases between them. The length of the CDR3 is 14 residues. Germline assignment: CDR1 MDHEN and CDR2 SYDVKM. CDR3 DNA, as far as it was read: TGTGCCAGCACCCCTCGGACAGTCGGTGGAAAA. Its translation is CASTPRTVGGK. In full, the CDR3 is CASTPRTVGGKLFF.